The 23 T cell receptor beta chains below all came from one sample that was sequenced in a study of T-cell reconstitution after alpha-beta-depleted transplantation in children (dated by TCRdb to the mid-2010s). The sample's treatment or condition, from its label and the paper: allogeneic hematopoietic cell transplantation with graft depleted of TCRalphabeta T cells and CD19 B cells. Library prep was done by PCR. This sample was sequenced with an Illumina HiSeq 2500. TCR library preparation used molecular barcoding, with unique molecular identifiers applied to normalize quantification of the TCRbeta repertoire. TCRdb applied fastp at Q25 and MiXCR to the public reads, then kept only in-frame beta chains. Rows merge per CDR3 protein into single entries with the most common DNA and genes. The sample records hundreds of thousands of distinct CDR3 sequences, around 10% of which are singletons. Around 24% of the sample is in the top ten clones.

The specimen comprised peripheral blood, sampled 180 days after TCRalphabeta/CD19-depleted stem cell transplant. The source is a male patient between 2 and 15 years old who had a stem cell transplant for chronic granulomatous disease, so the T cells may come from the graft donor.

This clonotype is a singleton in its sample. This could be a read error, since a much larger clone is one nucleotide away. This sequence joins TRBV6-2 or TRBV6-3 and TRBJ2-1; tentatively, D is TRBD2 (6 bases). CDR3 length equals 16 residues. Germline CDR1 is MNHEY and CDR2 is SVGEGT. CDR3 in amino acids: CASSYSMRDSNNEQFF. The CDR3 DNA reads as TGTGCCAGCAGTTACTCGATGAGGGACTCCAACAATGAGCAGTTCTTC.

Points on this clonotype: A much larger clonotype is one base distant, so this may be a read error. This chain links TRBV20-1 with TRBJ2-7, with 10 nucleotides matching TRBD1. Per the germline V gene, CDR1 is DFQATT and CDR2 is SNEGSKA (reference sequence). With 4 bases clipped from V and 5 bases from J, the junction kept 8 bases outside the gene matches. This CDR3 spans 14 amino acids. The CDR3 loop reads CSAKPGQGTNEQYF. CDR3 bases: TGCAGTGCTAAACCGGGACAGGGGACCAACGAGCAGTACTTC.

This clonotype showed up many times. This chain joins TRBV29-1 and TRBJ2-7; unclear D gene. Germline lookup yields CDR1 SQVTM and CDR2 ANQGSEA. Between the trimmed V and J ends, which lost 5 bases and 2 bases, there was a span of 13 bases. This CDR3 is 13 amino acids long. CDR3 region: CSVLVPETYEQYF. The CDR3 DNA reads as TGCAGCGTTTTGGTCCCGGAAACCTACGAGCAGTACTTC.

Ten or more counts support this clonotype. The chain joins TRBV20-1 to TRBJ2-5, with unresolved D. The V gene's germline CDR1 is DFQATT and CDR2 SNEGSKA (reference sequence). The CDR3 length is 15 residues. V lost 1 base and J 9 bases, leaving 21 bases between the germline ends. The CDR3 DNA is TGCAGTGCTAGAGTGCGTCTAGGTGGGGATGTGGCCCAGTACTTC. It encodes CSARVRLGGDVAQYF.

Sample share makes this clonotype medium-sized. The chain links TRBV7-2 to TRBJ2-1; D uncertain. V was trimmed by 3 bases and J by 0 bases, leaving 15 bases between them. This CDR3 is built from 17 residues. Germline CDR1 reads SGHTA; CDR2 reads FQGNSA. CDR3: CASSFAIVPRSYNEQFF. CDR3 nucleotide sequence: TGTGCCAGCAGCTTCGCGATAGTCCCTCGCTCCTACAATGAGCAGTTCTTC.

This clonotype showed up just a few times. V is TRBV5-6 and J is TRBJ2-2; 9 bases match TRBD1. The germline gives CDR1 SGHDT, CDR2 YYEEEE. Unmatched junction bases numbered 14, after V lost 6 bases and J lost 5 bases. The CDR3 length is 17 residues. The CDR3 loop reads CASINGPGTGITGELFF. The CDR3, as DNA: TGTGCCAGCATTAATGGCCCCGGGACAGGGATTACCGGGGAGCTGTTTTTT.

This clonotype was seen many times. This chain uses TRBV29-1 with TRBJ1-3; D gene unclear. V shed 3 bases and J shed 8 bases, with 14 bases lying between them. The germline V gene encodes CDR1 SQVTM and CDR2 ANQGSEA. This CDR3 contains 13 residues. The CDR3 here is CSVEPLTADTIYF. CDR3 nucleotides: TGCAGCGTTGAGCCTTTAACGGCGGACACCATATATTTT.

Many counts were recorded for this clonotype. This CDR3 reads CASSLVVGLAGGPDTQYF. CDR3 coding DNA: TGTGCCAGCAGCTTAGTCGTGGGACTAGCGGGGGGGCCAGATACGCAGTATTTT. The chain has TRBV7-8 and TRBJ2-3; 16 bases are shared with TRBD2. The CDR3 is made up of 18 amino acids. Trimming removed 1 base from V and 4 bases from J; junction bases left unmatched: 5. CDR1 and CDR2 from the germline V gene are SGHVS and FQNEAQ.

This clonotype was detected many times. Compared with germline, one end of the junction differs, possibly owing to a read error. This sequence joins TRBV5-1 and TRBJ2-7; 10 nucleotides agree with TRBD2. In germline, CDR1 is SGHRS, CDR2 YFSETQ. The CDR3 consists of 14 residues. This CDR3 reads CASSLVAGGYEQYF. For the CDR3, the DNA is TGTGCCAGCAGCCTTGTAGCGGGAGGCTACGAGCAGTACTTC.

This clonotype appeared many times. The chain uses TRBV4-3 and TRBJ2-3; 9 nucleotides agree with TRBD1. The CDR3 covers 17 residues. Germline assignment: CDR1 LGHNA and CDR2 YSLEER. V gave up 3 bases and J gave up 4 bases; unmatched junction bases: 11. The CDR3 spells CASSQAGTGLFADTQYF. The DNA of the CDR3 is TGCGCCAGCAGCCAGGCCGGGACAGGGCTGTTCGCAGATACGCAGTATTTT.

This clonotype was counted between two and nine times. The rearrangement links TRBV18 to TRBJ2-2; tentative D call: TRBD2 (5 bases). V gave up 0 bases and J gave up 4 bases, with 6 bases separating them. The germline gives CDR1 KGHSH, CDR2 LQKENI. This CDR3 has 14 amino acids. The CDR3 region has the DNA TGTGCCAGCTCACCACCGGGGAGCACCGGGGAGCTGTTTTTT. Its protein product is CASSPPGSTGELFF.

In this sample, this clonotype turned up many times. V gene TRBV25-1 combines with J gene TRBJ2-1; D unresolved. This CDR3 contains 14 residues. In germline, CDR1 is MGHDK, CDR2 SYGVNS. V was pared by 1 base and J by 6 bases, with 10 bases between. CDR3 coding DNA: TGTGCCAGCAGTGAATTCGCCCGAGGCAATGAGCAGTTCTTC. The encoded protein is CASSEFARGNEQFF.

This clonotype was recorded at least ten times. The CDR3 sequence is CASSTNPSGSSYNEQFF. The CDR3 DNA reads TGCGCCAGCAGCACCAACCCTAGCGGGAGCTCCTACAATGAGCAGTTCTTC. This sequence joins TRBV5-1 and TRBJ2-1; 10 bases align to TRBD2. V gave up 4 bases and J gave up 0 bases; unmatched junction bases: 7. The germline gives CDR1 SGHRS, CDR2 YFSETQ. This CDR3 comprises 17 residues.

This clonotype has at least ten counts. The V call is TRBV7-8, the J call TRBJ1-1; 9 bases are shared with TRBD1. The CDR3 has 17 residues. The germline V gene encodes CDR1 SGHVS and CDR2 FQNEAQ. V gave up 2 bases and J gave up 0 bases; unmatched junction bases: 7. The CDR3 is CASSLTGTGKMNTEAFF. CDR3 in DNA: TGTGCCAGCAGCTTAACCGGGACAGGGAAGATGAACACTGAAGCTTTCTTT.

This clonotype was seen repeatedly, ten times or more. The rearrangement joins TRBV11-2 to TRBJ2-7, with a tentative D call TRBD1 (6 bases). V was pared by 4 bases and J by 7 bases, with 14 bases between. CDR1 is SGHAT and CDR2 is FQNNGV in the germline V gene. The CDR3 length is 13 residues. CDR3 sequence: CASSSRGGGEQYF. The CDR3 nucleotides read TGTGCCAGCAGCTCCAGGGGTGGGGGTGAGCAGTACTTC. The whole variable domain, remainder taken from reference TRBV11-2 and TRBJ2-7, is EAGVAQSPRYKIIEKRQSVAFWCNPISGHATLYWYQQILGQGPKLLIQFQNNGVVDDSQLPKDRFSAERLKGVDSTLKIQPAKLEDSAVYLCASSSRGGGEQYFGPGTRLTVT.

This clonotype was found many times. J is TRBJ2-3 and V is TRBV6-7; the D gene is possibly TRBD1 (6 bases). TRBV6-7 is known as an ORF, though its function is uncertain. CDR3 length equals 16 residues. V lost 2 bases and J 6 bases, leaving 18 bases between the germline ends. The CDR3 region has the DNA TGTGCCAGCAGTTACGGACAGATCCTACGCGGGGATACGCAGTATTTT. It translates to CASSYGQILRGDTQYF.

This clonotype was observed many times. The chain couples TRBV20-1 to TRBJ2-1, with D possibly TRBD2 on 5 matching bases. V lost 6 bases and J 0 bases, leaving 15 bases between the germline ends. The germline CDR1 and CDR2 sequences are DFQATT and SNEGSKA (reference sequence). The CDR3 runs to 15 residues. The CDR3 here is CSATRLAPSYNEQFF. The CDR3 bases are TGCAGTGCCACACGGCTAGCCCCCTCCTACAATGAGCAGTTCTTC.

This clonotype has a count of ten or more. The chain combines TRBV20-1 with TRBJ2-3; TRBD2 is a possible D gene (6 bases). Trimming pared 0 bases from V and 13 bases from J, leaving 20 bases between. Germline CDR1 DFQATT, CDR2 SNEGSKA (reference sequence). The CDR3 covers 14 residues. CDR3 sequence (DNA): TGCAGTGCTAGAGAGGGGCACGGGACTCCAATCGAGTATTTT. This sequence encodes CSAREGHGTPIEYF.

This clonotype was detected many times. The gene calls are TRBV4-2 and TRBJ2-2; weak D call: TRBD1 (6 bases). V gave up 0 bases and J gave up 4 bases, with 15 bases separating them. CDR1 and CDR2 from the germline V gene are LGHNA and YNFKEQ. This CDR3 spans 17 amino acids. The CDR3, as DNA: TGTGCCAGCAGCCAAGATTTCAACAGGGCGGTCACCGGGGAGCTGTTTTTT. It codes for CASSQDFNRAVTGELFF.

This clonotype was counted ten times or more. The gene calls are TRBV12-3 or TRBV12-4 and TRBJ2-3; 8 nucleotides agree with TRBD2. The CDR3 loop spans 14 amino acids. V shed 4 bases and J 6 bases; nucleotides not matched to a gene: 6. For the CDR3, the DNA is TGTGCCAGCAGTTCCCGAGCGGGAGCGGATACGCAGTATTTT. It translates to CASSSRAGADTQYF.

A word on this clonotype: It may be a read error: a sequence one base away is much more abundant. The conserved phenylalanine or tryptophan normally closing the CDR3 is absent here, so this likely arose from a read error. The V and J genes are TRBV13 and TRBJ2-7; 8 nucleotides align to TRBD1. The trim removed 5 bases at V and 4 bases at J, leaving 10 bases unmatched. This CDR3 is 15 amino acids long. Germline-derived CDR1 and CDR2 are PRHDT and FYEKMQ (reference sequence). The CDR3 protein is CASSITGGRLYEQYY. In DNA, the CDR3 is TGTGCCAGCAGCATAACAGGGGGTCGGCTTTACGAGCAGTACTAC.

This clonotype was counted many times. The CDR3 is CSARAGTGYDTQYF. The CDR3, as DNA: TGCAGTGCTAGAGCCGGGACAGGGTATGATACGCAGTATTTT. The V and J genes are TRBV20-1 and TRBJ2-3, with TRBD1 matching 9 bases. J was trimmed by 6 bases and V by 1 base; bases with no gene match: 5. CDR3 size: 14 residues. CDR1 and CDR2 from the germline V gene are DFQATT and SNEGSKA (reference sequence).

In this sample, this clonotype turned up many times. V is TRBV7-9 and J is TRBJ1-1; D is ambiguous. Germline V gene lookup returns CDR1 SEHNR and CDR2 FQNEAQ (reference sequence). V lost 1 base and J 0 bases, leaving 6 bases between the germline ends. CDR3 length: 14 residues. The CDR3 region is CASSLVHVNTEAFF. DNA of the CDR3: TGTGCCAGCAGCTTAGTCCACGTGAACACTGAAGCTTTCTTT.